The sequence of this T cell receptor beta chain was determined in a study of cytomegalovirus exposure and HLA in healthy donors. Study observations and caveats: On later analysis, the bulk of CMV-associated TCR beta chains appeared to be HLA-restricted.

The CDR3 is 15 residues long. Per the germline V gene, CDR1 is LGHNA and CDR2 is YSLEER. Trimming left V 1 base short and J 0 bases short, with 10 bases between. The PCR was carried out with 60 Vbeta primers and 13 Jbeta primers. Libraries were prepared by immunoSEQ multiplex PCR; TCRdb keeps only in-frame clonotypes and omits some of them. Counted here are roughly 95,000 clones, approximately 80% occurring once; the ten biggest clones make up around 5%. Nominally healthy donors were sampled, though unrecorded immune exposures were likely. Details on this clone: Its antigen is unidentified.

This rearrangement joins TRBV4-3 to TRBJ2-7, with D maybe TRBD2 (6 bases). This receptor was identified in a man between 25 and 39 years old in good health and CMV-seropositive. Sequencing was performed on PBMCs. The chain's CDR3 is CASSQAAGSSYEQYF. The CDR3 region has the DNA TGCGCCAGCAGCCAAGCGGCCGGGAGCTCCTACGAGCAGTACTTC.